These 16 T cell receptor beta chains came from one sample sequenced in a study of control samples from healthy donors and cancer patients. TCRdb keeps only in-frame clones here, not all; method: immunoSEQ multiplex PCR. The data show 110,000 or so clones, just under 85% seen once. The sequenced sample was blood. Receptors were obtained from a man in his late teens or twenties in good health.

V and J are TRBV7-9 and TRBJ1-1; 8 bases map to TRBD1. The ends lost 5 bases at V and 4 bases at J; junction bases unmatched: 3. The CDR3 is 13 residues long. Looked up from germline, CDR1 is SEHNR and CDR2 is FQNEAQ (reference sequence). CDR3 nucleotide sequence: TGTGCCAGCAGCGTTACAGGGGGCACTGAAGCTTTCTTT. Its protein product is CASSVTGGTEAFF.

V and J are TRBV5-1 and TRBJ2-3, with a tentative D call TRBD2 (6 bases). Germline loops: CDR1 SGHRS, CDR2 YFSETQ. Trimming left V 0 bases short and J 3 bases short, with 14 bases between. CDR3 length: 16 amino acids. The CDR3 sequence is CASSLGIGGRTDTQYF. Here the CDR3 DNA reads TGCGCCAGCAGCTTGGGTATCGGAGGGAGGACAGATACGCAGTATTTT.

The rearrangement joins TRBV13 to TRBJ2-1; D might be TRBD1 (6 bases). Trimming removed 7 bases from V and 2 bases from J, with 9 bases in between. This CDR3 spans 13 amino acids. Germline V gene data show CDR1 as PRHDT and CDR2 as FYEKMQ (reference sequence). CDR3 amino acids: CASKQGTYNEQFF. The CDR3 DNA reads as TGTGCCAGCAAGCAGGGGACCTACAATGAGCAGTTCTTC.

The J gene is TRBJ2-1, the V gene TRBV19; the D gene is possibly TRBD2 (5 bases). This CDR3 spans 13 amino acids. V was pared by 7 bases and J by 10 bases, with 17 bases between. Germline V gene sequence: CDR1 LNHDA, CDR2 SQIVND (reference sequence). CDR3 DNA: TGTGCCAGTACCCCCCCCGGGAAAGAGGAGCAGTTCTTC. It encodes CASTPPGKEEQFF.

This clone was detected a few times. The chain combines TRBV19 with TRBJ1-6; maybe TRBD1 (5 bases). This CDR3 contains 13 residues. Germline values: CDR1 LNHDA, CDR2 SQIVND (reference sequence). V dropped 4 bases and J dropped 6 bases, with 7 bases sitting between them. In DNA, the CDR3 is TGTGCCAGTAGTACAGGGACTAATTCACCCCTCCACTTT. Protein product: CASSTGTNSPLHF.

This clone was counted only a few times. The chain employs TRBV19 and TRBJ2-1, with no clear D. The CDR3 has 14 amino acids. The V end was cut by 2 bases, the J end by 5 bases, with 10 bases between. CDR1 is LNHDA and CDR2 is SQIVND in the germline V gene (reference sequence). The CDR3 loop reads CASSILGGDNEQFF. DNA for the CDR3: TGTGCCAGTAGTATACTGGGCGGAGACAATGAGCAGTTCTTC. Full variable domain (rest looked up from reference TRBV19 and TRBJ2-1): DGGITQSPKYLFRKEGQNVTLSCEQNLNHDAMYWYRQDPGQGLRLIYYSQIVNDFQKGDIAEGYSVSREKKESFPLTVTSAQKNPTAFYLCASSILGGDNEQFFGPGTRLTVL.

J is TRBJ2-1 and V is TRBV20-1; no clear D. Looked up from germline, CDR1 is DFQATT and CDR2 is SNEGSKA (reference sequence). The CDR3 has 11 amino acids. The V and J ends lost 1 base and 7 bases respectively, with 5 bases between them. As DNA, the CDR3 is TGCAGTGCTAGAGGCCGGAATGAGCAGTTCTTC. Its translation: CSARGRNEQFF.

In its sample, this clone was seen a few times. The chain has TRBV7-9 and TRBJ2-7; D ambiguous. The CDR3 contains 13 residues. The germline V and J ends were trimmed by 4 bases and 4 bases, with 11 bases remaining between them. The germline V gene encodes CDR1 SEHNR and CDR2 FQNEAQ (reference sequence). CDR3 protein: CASSSTDAYEQYV. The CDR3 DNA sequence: TGTGCCAGCAGCTCTACGGACGCGTACGAGCAGTACGTC.

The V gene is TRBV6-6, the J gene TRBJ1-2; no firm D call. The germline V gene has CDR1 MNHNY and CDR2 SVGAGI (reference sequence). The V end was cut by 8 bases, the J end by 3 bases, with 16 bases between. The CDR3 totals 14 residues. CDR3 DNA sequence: TGTGCCAGCTGTTTAACGGGGTCCTACTATGGCTACACCTTC. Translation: CASCLTGSYYGYTF.

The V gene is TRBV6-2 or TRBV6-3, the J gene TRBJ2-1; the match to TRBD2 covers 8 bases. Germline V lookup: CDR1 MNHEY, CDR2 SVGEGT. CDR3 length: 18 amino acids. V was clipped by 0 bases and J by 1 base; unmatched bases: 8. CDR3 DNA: TGTGCCAGCAGTTACTCGGTAACCGGGACTAGTTCCTACAATGAGCAGTTCTTC. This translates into CASSYSVTGTSSYNEQFF.

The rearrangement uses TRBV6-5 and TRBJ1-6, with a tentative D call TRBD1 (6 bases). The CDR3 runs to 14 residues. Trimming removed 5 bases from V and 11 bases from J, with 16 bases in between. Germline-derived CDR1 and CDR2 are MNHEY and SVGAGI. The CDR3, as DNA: TGTGCCAGCAGTCCCGGGACATTTGCGGCACCCCTCCACTTT. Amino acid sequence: CASSPGTFAAPLHF.

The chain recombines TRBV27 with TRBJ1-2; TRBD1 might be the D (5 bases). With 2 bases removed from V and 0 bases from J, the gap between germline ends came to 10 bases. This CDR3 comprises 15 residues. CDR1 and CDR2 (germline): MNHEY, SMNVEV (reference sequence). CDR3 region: CASSLRPGSNYGYTF. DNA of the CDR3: TGTGCCAGCAGTTTACGGCCAGGGTCTAACTATGGCTACACCTTC.

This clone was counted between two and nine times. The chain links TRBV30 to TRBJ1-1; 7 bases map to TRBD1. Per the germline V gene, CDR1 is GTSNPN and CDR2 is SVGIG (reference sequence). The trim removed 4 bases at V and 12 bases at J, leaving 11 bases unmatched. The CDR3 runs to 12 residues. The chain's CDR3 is CAWNRVSGGSFF. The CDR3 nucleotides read TGTGCCTGGAATCGGGTCTCAGGGGGATCTTTCTTT.

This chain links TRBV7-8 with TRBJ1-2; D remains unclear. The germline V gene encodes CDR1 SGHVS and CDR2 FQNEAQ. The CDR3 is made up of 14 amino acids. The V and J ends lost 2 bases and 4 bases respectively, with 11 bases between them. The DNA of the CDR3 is TGTGCCAGCAGCTTATTATCGGTCCTCTATGGCTACACCTTC. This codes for CASSLLSVLYGYTF.

The CDR3 here is CASSQVRGANTEAFF. The CDR3 DNA is TGTGCCAGCAGCCAAGTTCGTGGGGCGAACACTGAAGCTTTCTTT. This sequence joins TRBV14 and TRBJ1-1; D possibly corresponds to TRBD1 (5 bases). V dropped 1 base and J dropped 1 base, with 10 bases sitting between them. The CDR3 spans 15 residues. From germline, CDR1 is SGHDN and CDR2 FVKESK.

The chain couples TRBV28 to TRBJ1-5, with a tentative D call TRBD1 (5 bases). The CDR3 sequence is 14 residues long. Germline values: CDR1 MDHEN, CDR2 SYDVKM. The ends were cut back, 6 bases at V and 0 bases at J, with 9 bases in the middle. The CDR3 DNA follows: TGTGCCAGCAGCCTGAGGGGTAGCAATCAGCCCCAGCATTTT. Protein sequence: CASSLRGSNQPQHF.